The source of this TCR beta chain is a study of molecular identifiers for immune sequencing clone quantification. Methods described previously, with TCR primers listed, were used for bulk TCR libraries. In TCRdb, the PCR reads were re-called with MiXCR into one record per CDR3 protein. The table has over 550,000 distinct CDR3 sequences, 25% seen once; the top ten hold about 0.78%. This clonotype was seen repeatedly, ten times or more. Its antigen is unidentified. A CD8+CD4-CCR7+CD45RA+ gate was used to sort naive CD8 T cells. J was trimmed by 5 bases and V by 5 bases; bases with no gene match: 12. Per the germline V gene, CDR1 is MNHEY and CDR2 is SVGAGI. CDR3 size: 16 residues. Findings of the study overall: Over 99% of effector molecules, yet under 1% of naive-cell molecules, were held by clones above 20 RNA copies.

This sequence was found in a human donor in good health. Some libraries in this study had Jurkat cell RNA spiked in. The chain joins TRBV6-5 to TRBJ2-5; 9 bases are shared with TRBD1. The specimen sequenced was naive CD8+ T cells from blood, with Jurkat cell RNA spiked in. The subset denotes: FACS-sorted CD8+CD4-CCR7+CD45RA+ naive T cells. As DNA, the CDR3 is TGTGCCAGCAGTAACGGACAGGGGAGTTTAAAGGAGACCCAGTACTTC. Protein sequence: CASSNGQGSLKETQYF.